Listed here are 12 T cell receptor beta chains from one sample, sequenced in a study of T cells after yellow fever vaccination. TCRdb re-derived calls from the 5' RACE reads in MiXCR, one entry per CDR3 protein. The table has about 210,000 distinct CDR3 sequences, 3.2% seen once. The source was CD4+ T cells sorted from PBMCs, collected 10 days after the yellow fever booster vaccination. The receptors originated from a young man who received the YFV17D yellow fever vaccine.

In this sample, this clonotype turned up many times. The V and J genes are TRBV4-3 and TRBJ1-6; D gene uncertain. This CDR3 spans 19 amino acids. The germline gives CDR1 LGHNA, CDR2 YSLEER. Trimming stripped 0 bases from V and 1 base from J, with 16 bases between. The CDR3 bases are TGCGCCAGCAGCCAAGATACTCCAACACCAGGATCCTATAATTCACCCCTCCACTTT. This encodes CASSQDTPTPGSYNSPLHF.

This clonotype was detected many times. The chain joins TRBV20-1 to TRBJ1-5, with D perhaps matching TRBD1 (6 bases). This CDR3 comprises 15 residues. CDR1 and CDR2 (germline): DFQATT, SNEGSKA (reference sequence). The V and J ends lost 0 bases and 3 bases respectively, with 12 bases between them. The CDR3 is CSAREKDRFNQPQHF. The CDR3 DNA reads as TGCAGTGCTAGAGAGAAGGACAGATTCAATCAGCCCCAGCATTTT.

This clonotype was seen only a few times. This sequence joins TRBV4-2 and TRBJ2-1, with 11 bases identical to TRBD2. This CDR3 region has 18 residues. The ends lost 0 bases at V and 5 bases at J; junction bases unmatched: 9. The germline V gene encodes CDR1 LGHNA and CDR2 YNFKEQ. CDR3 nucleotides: TGTGCCAGCAGCCAAGATCCGGGAACTAGCGGGGGTAACAATGAGCAGTTCTTC. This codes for CASSQDPGTSGGNNEQFF.

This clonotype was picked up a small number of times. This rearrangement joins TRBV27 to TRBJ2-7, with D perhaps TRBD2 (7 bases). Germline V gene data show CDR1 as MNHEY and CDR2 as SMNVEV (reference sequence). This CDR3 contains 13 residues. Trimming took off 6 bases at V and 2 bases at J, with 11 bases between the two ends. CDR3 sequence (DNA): TGTGCCAGCAGGGGGGGGGGCACCTACGAGCAGTACTTC. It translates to CASRGGGTYEQYF.

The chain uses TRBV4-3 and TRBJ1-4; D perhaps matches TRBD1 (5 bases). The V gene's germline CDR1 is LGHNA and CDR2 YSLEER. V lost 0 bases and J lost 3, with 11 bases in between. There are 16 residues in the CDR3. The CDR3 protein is CASSQDSGRPNEKLFF. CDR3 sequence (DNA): TGCGCCAGCAGCCAAGATTCGGGACGTCCTAATGAAAAACTGTTTTTT.

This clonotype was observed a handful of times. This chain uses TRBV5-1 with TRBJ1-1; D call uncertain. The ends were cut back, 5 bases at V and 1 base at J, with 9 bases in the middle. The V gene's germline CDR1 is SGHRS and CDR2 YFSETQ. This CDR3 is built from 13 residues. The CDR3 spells CASSYVPNTEAFF. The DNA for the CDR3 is TGCGCCAGCAGTTATGTTCCGAACACTGAAGCTTTCTTT.

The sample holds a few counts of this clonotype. CDR3 DNA: TGTGCCAGCAGCCGTGCAACTAGCGGGGGAACAGATACGCAGTATTTT. Translated: CASSRATSGGTDTQYF. V is TRBV4-2 and J is TRBJ2-3; TRBD2 matches at 11 bases. CDR3 size: 16 residues. Germline CDR1 reads LGHNA; CDR2 reads YNFKEQ. The V segment lost 4 bases and the J segment 3 bases; nucleotides outside the gene matches: 6.

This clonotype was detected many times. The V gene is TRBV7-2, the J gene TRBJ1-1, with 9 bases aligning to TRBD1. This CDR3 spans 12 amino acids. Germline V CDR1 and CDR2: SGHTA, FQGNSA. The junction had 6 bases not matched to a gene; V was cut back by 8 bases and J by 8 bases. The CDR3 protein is CASGRDREEAFF. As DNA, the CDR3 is TGTGCCAGCGGCCGGGACAGGGAGGAAGCTTTCTTT.

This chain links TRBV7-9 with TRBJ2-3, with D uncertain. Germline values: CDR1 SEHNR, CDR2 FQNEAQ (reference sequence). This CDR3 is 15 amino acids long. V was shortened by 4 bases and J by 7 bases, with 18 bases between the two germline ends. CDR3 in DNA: TGTGCCAGCAGCTCCCGTGAATTGGGGTCGCATACGCAGTATTTT. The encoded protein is CASSSRELGSHTQYF.

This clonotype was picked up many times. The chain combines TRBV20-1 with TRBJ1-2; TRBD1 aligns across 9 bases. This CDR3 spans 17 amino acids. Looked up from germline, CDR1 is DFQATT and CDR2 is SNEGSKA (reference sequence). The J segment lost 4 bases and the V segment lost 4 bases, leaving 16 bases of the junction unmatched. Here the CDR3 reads CSATFSGQGVAGYGYTF. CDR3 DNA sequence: TGCAGTGCTACCTTCTCGGGACAGGGTGTTGCGGGCTATGGCTACACCTTC.

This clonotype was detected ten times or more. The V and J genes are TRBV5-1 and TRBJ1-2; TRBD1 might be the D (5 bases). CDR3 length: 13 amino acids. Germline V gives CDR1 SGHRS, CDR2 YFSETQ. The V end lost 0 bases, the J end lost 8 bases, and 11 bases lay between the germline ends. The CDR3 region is CASSLGDSFGYTF. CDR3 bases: TGCGCCAGCAGCTTGGGCGACAGCTTCGGCTACACCTTC.

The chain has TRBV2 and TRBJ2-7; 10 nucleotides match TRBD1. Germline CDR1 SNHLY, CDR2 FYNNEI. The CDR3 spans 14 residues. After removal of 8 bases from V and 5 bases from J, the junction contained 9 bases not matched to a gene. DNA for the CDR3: TGTGCCAGCCAGACAGGGGGCTTCGTTAACGAGCAGTACTTC. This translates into CASQTGGFVNEQYF. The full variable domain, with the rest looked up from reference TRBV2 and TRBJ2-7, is EPEVTQTPSHQVTQMGQEVILRCVPISNHLYFYWYRQILGQKVEFLVSFYNNEISEKSEIFDDQFSVERPDGSNFTLKIRSTKLEDSAMYFCASQTGGFVNEQYFGPGTRLTVT.